Below, one T cell receptor (beta chain) is given with its context. These data originate in a study of blood T cells in healthy people across ages. The CDR3 totals 14 residues. The germline V gene encodes CDR1 WSHSY and CDR2 SAAADI. V was shortened by 1 base and J by 6 bases, with 13 bases between the two germline ends. Primed by a sample-barcoded 5' primer and a J-beta primer mix, a second PCR proceeded for 7 to 11 cycles. TCRdb independently ran MiXCR on the 5' RACE reads; one entry per CDR3 protein. The sample carries under 1 million distinct CDR3 sequences, under 45% recorded once. The J gene is TRBJ2-7, the V gene TRBV10-2; TRBD2 might be the D (5 bases). The sample consisted of blood. This TCR came from a man between 60 and 70 years old in good health. CDR3 residues: CASSEWLKSGEQYF. CDR3 sequence (DNA): TGCGCCAGCAGTGAGTGGCTCAAAAGCGGCGAGCAGTACTTC.